The 25 T cell receptor beta chains below all came from one sample that was sequenced in a study of identifying expanded T cells in peripheral blood. Assay used: immunoSEQ multiplex PCR; TCRdb lists only in-frame clones, some missing. Found here are under 100,000 clones, around 84% of them singletons; the top ten hold 4% to 5.5%. Sequencing was carried out using blood. The receptors were sampled from a person aged 18 to 70 in good health.

The genes are TRBV4-2 and TRBJ2-3; no clear D gene. Germline V gene sequence: CDR1 LGHNA, CDR2 YNFKEQ. Trimming took 1 base from V and 0 from J, leaving 11 bases between them. The CDR3 has 16 residues. This CDR3 reads CASSQGFGDSTDTQYF. The CDR3 DNA follows: TGTGCCAGCAGCCAAGGATTTGGCGACAGCACAGATACGCAGTATTTT.

The V gene is TRBV6-1, the J gene TRBJ1-6; TRBD1 agrees at 9 bases. This CDR3 contains 16 residues. V lost 4 bases and J lost 5; bases outside the gene matches: 6. Germline V gives CDR1 MNHNS, CDR2 SASEGT. Here the CDR3 reads CASSAWDRVDNSPLHF. The CDR3 nucleotides read TGTGCCAGCAGTGCCTGGGACAGGGTTGATAATTCACCCCTCCACTTT.

The chain links TRBV27 to TRBJ1-2; no clear D gene. In germline, CDR1 is MNHEY, CDR2 SMNVEV (reference sequence). Trimming cost V 2 bases and J 3 bases, with 7 bases left between them. This CDR3 contains 13 residues. CDR3 sequence reads: CASSLAGYYGYTF. The CDR3 region has the DNA TGTGCCAGCAGTTTAGCCGGGTACTATGGCTACACCTTC.

V usage is TRBV7-9 and J usage is TRBJ1-2; D remains unclear. Germline V CDR1 and CDR2: SEHNR, FQNEAQ (reference sequence). Trimming stripped 1 base from V and 3 bases from J, with 15 bases between. The CDR3 totals 16 residues. This CDR3 is CASSLDEGLRYYGYTF. CDR3 sequence (DNA): TGTGCCAGCAGCTTAGACGAGGGATTAAGGTACTATGGCTACACCTTC. Based on the CDR3 plus reference TRBV7-9 and TRBJ1-2, the full variable domain is DTGVSQNPRHKITKRGQNVTFRCDPISEHNRLYWYRQTLGQGPEFLTYFQNEAQLEKSRLLSDRFSAERPKGSFSTLEIQRTEQGDSAMYLCASSLDEGLRYYGYTFGSGTRLTVV.

This rearrangement joins TRBV5-1 to TRBJ2-5; weak D call: TRBD2 (5 bases). The CDR3 is 13 residues long. Trimming cost V 7 bases and J 5 bases, with 15 bases left between them. Germline V gives CDR1 SGHRS, CDR2 YFSETQ. CDR3 nucleotides: TGCGCCAGCCGTCGGCCGCCGGGGGAGACCCAGTACTTC. Translated, it gives CASRRPPGETQYF. The full variable domain, completed using reference TRBV5-1 and TRBJ2-5, is KAGVTQTPRYLIKTRGQQVTLSCSPISGHRSVSWYQQTPGQGLQFLFEYFSETQRNKGNFPGRFSGRQFSNSRSEMNVSTLELGDSALYLCASRRPPGETQYFGPGTRLLVL.

The chain's CDR3 is CASSLEGPNTGELFF. CDR3 in DNA: TGTGCCAGCAGTTTAGAGGGCCCGAACACCGGGGAGCTGTTTTTT. The chain links TRBV6-5 to TRBJ2-2, with D possibly being TRBD2 (5 bases). The CDR3 totals 15 residues. V gave up 4 bases and J gave up 0 bases, with 9 bases separating them. Germline V gene lookup returns CDR1 MNHEY and CDR2 SVGAGI.

The chain has TRBV30 and TRBJ1-2, with 7 bases lining up with TRBD1. With V trimmed by 3 bases and J by 6 bases, 10 bases remained unmatched. The CDR3 sequence is 14 residues long. CDR1 is GTSNPN, CDR2 SVGIG, per germline (reference sequence). CDR3 protein: CAWSQRGTGDGYTF. The DNA for the CDR3 is TGTGCCTGGAGCCAGAGGGGTACAGGGGATGGCTACACCTTC. Looking up the rest from reference TRBV30 and TRBJ1-2 gives the full variable domain: SQTIHQWPATLVQPVGSPLSLECTVEGTSNPNLYWYRQAAGRGLQLLFYSVGIGQISSEVPQNLSASRPQDRQFILSSKKLLLSDSGFYLCAWSQRGTGDGYTFGSGTRLTVV.

This chain joins TRBV5-4 and TRBJ2-1; 9 positions match TRBD1. Germline lookup yields CDR1 SGHNT and CDR2 YYREEE (reference sequence). CDR3 length: 13 residues. Trimming cost V 4 bases and J 6 bases; bases outside gene matches: 2. CDR3 protein: CASSEGQGNEQFF. CDR3 DNA sequence: TGTGCCAGCAGCGAGGGACAGGGCAATGAGCAGTTCTTC.

This clone was recorded only once. The chain couples TRBV2 to TRBJ2-7; D could derive from TRBD1 or TRBD2 (5 bases each). The CDR3 consists of 14 residues. Germline V gives CDR1 SNHLY, CDR2 FYNNEI. V was shortened by 5 bases and J by 2 bases, with 13 bases between the two germline ends. Here the CDR3 DNA reads TGTGCCAGCAGTATCACCGGGACGGCCTACGAGCAGTACTTC. Translated: CASSITGTAYEQYF.

J is TRBJ2-3 and V is TRBV15, with unresolved D. V was pared by 6 bases and J by 3 bases, with 10 bases between. The CDR3 is 13 amino acids. Per germline, CDR1 LNHNV and CDR2 YYDKDF (reference sequence). In nucleotides, the CDR3 is TGTGCCACCAGTGGTTGGGTAACAGATACGCAGTATTTT. This codes for CATSGWVTDTQYF.

The V call is TRBV7-8, the J call TRBJ1-2; D unresolved. CDR1 SGHVS and CDR2 FQNEAQ come from the germline V gene. Trimming pared 1 base from V and 4 bases from J, leaving 7 bases between. The CDR3 consists of 13 residues. CDR3 in amino acids: CASSLVSLYGYTF. The CDR3 nucleotides are TGTGCCAGCAGCTTAGTCAGCCTCTATGGCTACACCTTC.

The chain joins TRBV6-5 to TRBJ2-2, with D hard to call. Trimming took 6 bases from V and 3 from J, leaving 5 bases between them. CDR1 and CDR2 from the germline V gene are MNHEY and SVGAGI. There are 12 residues in the CDR3. The CDR3, as DNA: TGTGCCAGCAGCCCTGACACCGGGGAGCTGTTTTTT. Its protein is CASSPDTGELFF.

This sequence joins TRBV6-5 and TRBJ2-6; a possible D gene is TRBD2 (6 bases). The V end was cut by 6 bases, the J end by 1 base, with 10 bases between. The CDR3 spans 15 residues. Per germline, CDR1 MNHEY and CDR2 SVGAGI. DNA of the CDR3: TGTGCCAGCAGCCCCCGGGGGTCTGGGGCCAACGTCCTGACTTTC. Encoded protein: CASSPRGSGANVLTF.

This chain connects TRBV10-2 to TRBJ2-3; TRBD2 matches 9 bases. The CDR3 spans 14 residues. Unmatched junction bases numbered 5, after V lost 3 bases and J lost 7 bases. The germline V gene has CDR1 WSHSY and CDR2 SAAADI. In nucleotides, the CDR3 is TGCGCCAGCAGTGATTGGCTAGCGGGGCATACGCAGTATTTT. Translated: CASSDWLAGHTQYF.

This clone occurred a few times. The chain combines TRBV6-1 with TRBJ1-2; no definite D call. In germline, CDR1 is MNHNS, CDR2 SASEGT. The CDR3 spans 13 residues. V shed 9 bases and J shed 8 bases, with 19 bases lying between them. CDR3 coding DNA: TGTGCCAGTTCCCCGATCCCCCAAGGCGGCTACACCTTC. Protein product: CASSPIPQGGYTF.

The V gene is TRBV6-1, the J gene TRBJ1-2; 7 bases align to TRBD1. The J segment lost 7 bases and the V segment lost 6 bases, leaving 8 bases of the junction unmatched. The length of the CDR3 is 13 residues. Germline V gene data show CDR1 as MNHNS and CDR2 as SASEGT. The CDR3 region has the DNA TGTGCCAGCAGGATTACAGGGGAGGGTGGCTACACCTTC. Encoded protein: CASRITGEGGYTF.

This clone has more than one count but fewer than ten. This chain links TRBV7-9 with TRBJ1-6; D may be TRBD1 (5 bases). Germline lookup yields CDR1 SEHNR and CDR2 FQNEAQ (reference sequence). There are 15 residues in the CDR3. The ends were cut back, 2 bases at V and 9 bases at J, with 14 bases in the middle. The CDR3 DNA is TGTGCCAGCAGCTTAAGGGACGGGACGACTTCACCCCTCCACTTT. Its translation is CASSLRDGTTSPLHF.

The J gene is TRBJ1-2, the V gene TRBV4-3, with D possibly being TRBD1 (6 bases). In germline, CDR1 is LGHNA, CDR2 YSLEER. Between the trimmed V and J ends, which lost 4 bases and 8 bases, there was a span of 20 bases. CDR3 size: 15 residues. CDR3 DNA: TGCGCCAGCAGCCCCCCAGGGGCCATTTACGGGGGCTACACCTTC. Residues: CASSPPGAIYGGYTF.

J is TRBJ1-1 and V is TRBV5-5; no clear D gene. The CDR3 consists of 14 residues. Germline V gives CDR1 SGHKS, CDR2 YYEKEE (reference sequence). The V gene lost 2 bases and the J gene lost 1 base, with 9 bases spanning the gap. CDR3 region: CASSFHPANTEAFF. Here the CDR3 DNA reads TGTGCCAGCAGCTTCCACCCGGCGAACACTGAAGCTTTCTTT.

The chain has TRBV7-4 and TRBJ2-7; 8 positions match TRBD1. Germline values: CDR1 SGHVT, CDR2 SQSDAQ. This CDR3 is built from 16 residues. V was clipped by 6 bases and J by 3 bases; unmatched bases: 13. The CDR3 DNA is TGTGCCAGCAGTCTTACCGGGACAGGCCTCTTCTACGAGCAGTACTTC. Translated: CASSLTGTGLFYEQYF.

The V call is TRBV2, the J call TRBJ1-2; D is uncertain. CDR1 and CDR2 from the germline V gene are SNHLY and FYNNEI. V was trimmed by 3 bases and J by 1 base, leaving 9 bases between them. This CDR3 spans 14 amino acids. The CDR3 sequence is CASSDGRINYGYTF. The CDR3 DNA reads TGTGCCAGCAGTGATGGGCGGATTAACTATGGCTACACCTTC.

The CDR3 loop is CASKIGRGGGQPQHF. In nucleotides, the CDR3 is TGTGCCAGCAAAATCGGCAGGGGCGGAGGTCAGCCCCAGCATTTT. This sequence joins TRBV6-5 and TRBJ1-5; possibly TRBD1 for D (6 bases). CDR3 length equals 15 residues. V lost 7 bases and J 6 bases, leaving 19 bases between the germline ends. Germline values: CDR1 MNHEY, CDR2 SVGAGI.

The rearrangement links TRBV15 to TRBJ1-2, with a weak D call TRBD1 (5 bases). The V and J ends lost 1 base and 8 bases respectively, with 14 bases between them. Germline assignment: CDR1 LNHNV and CDR2 YYDKDF (reference sequence). The CDR3 spans 14 residues. CDR3 in DNA: TGTGCCACCAGCAGAGTTACCGGGGCCAGGGGCTACACCTTC. Translation gives CATSRVTGARGYTF.

The CDR3 DNA sequence: TGTGCCAGCAGAACAGGGGCCTCAACTCACTATGGCTACACCTTC. Protein product: CASRTGASTHYGYTF. The chain carries TRBV2 and TRBJ1-2; 7 positions agree with TRBD1. The J segment lost 3 bases and the V segment lost 6 bases, leaving 10 bases of the junction unmatched. The length of the CDR3 is 15 residues. CDR1 SNHLY and CDR2 FYNNEI come from the germline V gene. Full variable domain (outside the CDR3, taken from reference TRBV2 and TRBJ1-2): EPEVTQTPSHQVTQMGQEVILRCVPISNHLYFYWYRQILGQKVEFLVSFYNNEISEKSEIFDDQFSVERPDGSNFTLKIRSTKLEDSAMYFCASRTGASTHYGYTFGSGTRLTVV.

The chain recombines TRBV4-1 with TRBJ2-5, with D uncertain. CDR3 length: 12 residues. Trimming took off 4 bases at V and 7 bases at J, with 10 bases between the two ends. CDR1 is MGHRA and CDR2 is YSYEKL in the germline V gene. The CDR3 here is CASSPPFGTQYF. The CDR3 DNA sequence: TGCGCCAGCAGCCCCCCTTTTGGGACCCAGTACTTC.